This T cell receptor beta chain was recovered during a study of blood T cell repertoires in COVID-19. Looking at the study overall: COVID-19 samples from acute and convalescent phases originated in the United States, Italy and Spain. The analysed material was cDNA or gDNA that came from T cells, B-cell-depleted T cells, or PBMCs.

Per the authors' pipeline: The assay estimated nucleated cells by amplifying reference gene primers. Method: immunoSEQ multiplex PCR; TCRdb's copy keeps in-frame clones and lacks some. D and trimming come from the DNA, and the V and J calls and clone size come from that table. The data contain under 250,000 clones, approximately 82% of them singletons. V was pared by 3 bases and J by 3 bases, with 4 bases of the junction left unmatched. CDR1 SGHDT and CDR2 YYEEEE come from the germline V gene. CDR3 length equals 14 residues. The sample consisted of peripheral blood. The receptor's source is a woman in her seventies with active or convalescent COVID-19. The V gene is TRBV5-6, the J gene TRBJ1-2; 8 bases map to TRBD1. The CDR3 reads CASSWDRQYYGYTF. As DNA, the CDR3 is TGTGCCAGCAGCTGGGACAGGCAATACTATGGCTACACCTTC.